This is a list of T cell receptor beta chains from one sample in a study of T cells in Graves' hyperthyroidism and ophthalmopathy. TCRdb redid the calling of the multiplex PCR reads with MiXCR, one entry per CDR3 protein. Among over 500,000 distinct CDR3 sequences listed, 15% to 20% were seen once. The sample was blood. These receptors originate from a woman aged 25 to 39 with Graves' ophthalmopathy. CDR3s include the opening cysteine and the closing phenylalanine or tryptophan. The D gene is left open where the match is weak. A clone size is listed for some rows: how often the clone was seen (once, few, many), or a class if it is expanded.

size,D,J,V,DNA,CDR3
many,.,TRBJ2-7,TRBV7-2,TGTGCCAGCAGCTTAGTCCAGTTTGAAGACGAGCAGTACTTC,CASSLVQFEDEQYF
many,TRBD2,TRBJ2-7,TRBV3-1,TGTGCCAGCACCATAACGGGGGGTGGCGAGCAGTACTTC,CASTITGGGEQYF
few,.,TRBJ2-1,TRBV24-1,TGTGCCACCAGTGAGTACGGGAATGAGCAGTTCTTC,CATSEYGNEQFF
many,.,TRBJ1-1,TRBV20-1,TGCAGTGCTAGAGACAGGGTCATGAACACTGAAGCTTTCTTT,CSARDRVMNTEAFF
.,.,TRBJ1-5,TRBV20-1,TGCAGTGCTAGAGACCCGGGGGCGGCTCAGCCCCAGCATTTT,CSARDPGAAQPQHF
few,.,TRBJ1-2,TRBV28,TGTGCCAGCGCCAGGGAGGGCTATGGCTACACCTTC,CASAREGYGYTF
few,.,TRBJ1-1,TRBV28,TGTGCCAGCAGTTTGACTCTGGGTTCAGGGGACACTGAAGCTTTCTTT,CASSLTLGSGDTEAFF
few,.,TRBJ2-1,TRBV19,TGTGCCAGTAGTCGGAACTACAATGAGCAGTTCTTC,CASSRNYNEQFF
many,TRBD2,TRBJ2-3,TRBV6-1,TGTGCCAGCAGGGGGGACTACCCGAACACAGATACGCAGTATTTT,CASRGDYPNTDTQYF
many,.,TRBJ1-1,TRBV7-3,TGTGCCAGCAGCCCTACCGGACAAATGAACACTGAAGCTTTCTTT,CASSPTGQMNTEAFF
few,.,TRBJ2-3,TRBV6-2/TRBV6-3,TGTGCCAGCAGGGATACAGATACGCAGTATTTT,CASRDTDTQYF
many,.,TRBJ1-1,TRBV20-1,TGCAGCGGAAGAGACCGTGAAGCTTTCTTT,CSGRDREAFF
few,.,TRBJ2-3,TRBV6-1,TGTGCCAGCAGTGTCGGGTCCTCGGATACGCAGTATTTT,CASSVGSSDTQYF
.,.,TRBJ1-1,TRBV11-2,TGTGCCAGCAGGGACTACTCTTCGCAGGGGCCCTCGGAAGCTTTCTTT,CASRDYSSQGPSEAFF
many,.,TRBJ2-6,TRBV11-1,TGTGCCAGCAGCTCTCGTCTCTCTGGGGCCAACGTCCTGACTTTC,CASSSRLSGANVLTF
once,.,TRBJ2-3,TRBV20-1,TGCAGCTTCTACGACACAGATACGCAGTATTTT,CSFYDTDTQYF
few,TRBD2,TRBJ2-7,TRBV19,TGTGCCAGTAGTATCGCGGGGGGCAGGGGCCCCTACGAGCAGTACTTC,CASSIAGGRGPYEQYF
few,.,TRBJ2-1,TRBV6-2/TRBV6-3,TGTGCCAGCAGTTACTTTAGCCCGGAAGCCTACAATGAGCAGTTCTTC,CASSYFSPEAYNEQFF
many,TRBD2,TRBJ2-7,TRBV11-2,TGTGCCAGCAGCTACGACCAACTAGCGGGTTCATCCTACGAGCAGTACTTC,CASSYDQLAGSSYEQYF
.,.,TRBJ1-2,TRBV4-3,TGCGCCAGCAGCCATGCCTATGGCTACACCTTC,CASSHAYGYTF
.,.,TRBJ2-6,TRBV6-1,TGTGCCAGCAGTGAAGATTGGAGCTCTGGGGCCAACGTCCTGACTTTC,CASSEDWSSGANVLTF
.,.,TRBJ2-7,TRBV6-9,TGTGCCAGCAGTTACGCCGGACAGCACTACGAGCAGTACTTC,CASSYAGQHYEQYF
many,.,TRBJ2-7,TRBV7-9,TGTGCCAGCAGCTTAGAGTGGGCTAACTACGAGCAGTACTTC,CASSLEWANYEQYF
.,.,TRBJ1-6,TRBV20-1,TGCAGTGCTAGAAGGAGGGATCGGTCCTATAATTCACCCCTCCACTTT,CSARRRDRSYNSPLHF
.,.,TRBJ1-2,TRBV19,TGTGCCGCCAGGGACGGTAACTATGGCTACACCTTC,CAARDGNYGYTF
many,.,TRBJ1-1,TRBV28,TGTGCCAGCAGACCTTTCACAGGGTCGGGCACTGAAGCTTTCTTT,CASRPFTGSGTEAFF
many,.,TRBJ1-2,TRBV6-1,TGTGCCAGCAGTGGACCTCTTTACGAGGATAACTATGGCTACACCTTC,CASSGPLYEDNYGYTF
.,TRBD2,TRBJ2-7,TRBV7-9,TGTGCCAGCAGCTTCTCGGGACTAGCGGGAGACGAGCAGTACTTC,CASSFSGLAGDEQYF
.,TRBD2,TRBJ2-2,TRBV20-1,TGCAGTGCTAGTAGCGGGATGGTGGCCGGGGAGCTGTTTTTT,CSASSGMVAGELFF
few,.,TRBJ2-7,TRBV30,TGTGCCTGGAGTGAAGTGTCGTTGGAGCAGTACTTC,CAWSEVSLEQYF
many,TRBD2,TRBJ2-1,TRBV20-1,TGCAGTGCTAGTTCTCTGGCGGGAGGGTACAATGAGCAGTTCTTC,CSASSLAGGYNEQFF
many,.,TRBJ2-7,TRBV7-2,TGTGCCAGCAGGTCTACTAGTCATATCTCCTACGAGCAGTACTTC,CASRSTSHISYEQYF
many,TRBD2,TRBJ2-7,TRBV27,TGTGCCAGCAATTGGGCTAGCGGGAGTCCCCTCGAGCAGTACTTC,CASNWASGSPLEQYF
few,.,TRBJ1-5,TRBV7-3,TGTGCCAGCAGCTTAAATTCGCCGGGGGAGAATCAGCCCCAGCATTTT,CASSLNSPGENQPQHF
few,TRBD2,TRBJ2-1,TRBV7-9,TGTGCCAGCAGAGAGAGACTTAGCGGGAGACAGACGAGGGACAATGAGCAGTTCTTC,CASRERLSGRQTRDNEQFF
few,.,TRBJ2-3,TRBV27,TGTGCCAGCAGTTTTCGAGCCATCACAGATACGCAGTATTTT,CASSFRAITDTQYF
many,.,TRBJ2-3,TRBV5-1,TGCGCCAGCAGCCGAGTTGGAGATACGCAGTATTTT,CASSRVGDTQYF
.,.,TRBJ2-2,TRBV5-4,TGTGCCAGCAGCCTACTTAGCGGAAACCTCCACACCGGGGAGCTGTTTTTT,CASSLLSGNLHTGELFF
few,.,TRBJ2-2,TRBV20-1,TGCAGTGCTAGAACCGGCGGGACCGGGGAGCTGTTTTTT,CSARTGGTGELFF
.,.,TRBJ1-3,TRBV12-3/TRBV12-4,TGTGCCAGCAGAAAGGGCTCCTACTCTGGAAACACCATATATTTT,CASRKGSYSGNTIYF
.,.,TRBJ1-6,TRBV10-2,TGCGCCAGCAGGGGGGCCGGTTCACCCCTCCACTTT,CASRGAGSPLHF
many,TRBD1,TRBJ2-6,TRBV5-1,TGCGCCAGCCTCCCAGGACAGGGGTCTGGGGCCAACGTCCTGACTTTC,CASLPGQGSGANVLTF
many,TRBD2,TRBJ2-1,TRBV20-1,TGCAGTGCTAGACTAGCGGCCTACAATGAGCAGTTCTTC,CSARLAAYNEQFF
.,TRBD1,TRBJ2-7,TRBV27,TGTGCCAGCAGTTTCCACGACAGGGACTCCTACGAGCAGTACTTC,CASSFHDRDSYEQYF
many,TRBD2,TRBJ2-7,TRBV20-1,TGCAGTGCTAGCAGGACTAGCTACGAGCAGTACTTC,CSASRTSYEQYF
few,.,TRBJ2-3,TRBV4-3,TGCGCCAGCAGCCAAGAGGAATGGGACGGGATAAGCACAGATACGCAGTATTTT,CASSQEEWDGISTDTQYF
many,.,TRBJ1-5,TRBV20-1,TGCAGTGCGGAGGGGACACCAACTTATAGCAATCAGCCCCAGCATTTT,CSAEGTPTYSNQPQHF
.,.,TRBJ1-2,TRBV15,TGTGCCACCAGCAGGAACAGGGATTTTGGTGGCTACACCTTC,CATSRNRDFGGYTF
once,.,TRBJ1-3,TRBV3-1,TGTGCCAGCAGCCAAGAGCCAGGACGCTCTGGAAACACCATATATTTT,CASSQEPGRSGNTIYF
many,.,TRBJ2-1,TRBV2,TGTGCCAGCAGTGAACTACAAGCAAATGAGCAGTTCTTC,CASSELQANEQFF
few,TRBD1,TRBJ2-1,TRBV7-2,TGTGCCAGCAGCTTTGGGACAGGGATCTACAATGAGCAGTTCTTC,CASSFGTGIYNEQFF
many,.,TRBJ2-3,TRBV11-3,TGTGCCAGCAGCTTAGGCCGAGGGTCTCCCGGGCTGGATACGCAGTATTTT,CASSLGRGSPGLDTQYF
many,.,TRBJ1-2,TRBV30,TGTGCCTGGAGGAAAGGTGGCTACACCTTC,CAWRKGGYTF